The entry below gives a single TCR beta chain sequence along with its context. Other DNA sequences within the sample encode an identical CDR3. Germline V gene data show CDR1 as SEHNR and CDR2 as FQNEAQ (reference sequence). The CDR3 loop spans 12 amino acids. The germline V and J ends were trimmed by 3 bases and 4 bases, with 7 bases remaining between them. These data come from a study of control samples from healthy donors and cancer patients. Repertoires were generated with immunoSEQ multiplex PCR, while TCRdb's copy carries only in-frame clones and drops some. Here the sample spans about 84,000 clones, 91% being singletons.

The specimen was blood. The J gene is TRBJ2-7, the V gene TRBV7-9; D not resolved. The TCR sequence derives from a man between 45 and 60 years old in good health. CDR3 coding DNA: TGTGCCAGCAGCTTGGAGAGTTACGAGCAGTACTTC. It encodes CASSLESYEQYF.